The clone carrying this T cell receptor (beta chain) showed up just a few times. The CDR3 length is 16 residues. V gave up 3 bases and J gave up 3 bases; unmatched junction bases: 7. CDR1 and CDR2 from the germline V gene are SEHNR and FQNEAQ (reference sequence). This sample is part of a study of cytomegalovirus exposure and HLA in healthy donors. A multiplex PCR was run with 60 Vbeta primers and 13 Jbeta primers. The table came from immunoSEQ multiplex PCR; TCRdb's copy has only in-frame clones and leaves some out. The table records some 98,000 clones, roughly a tenth of them present only once. V and J are TRBV7-9 and TRBJ2-2; 7 bases agree with TRBD2. Material for sequencing was PBMCs. This sequence originates from a man aged 45-65 years in good health and CMV-seropositive. As DNA, the CDR3 is TGTGCCAGCAGCTTTAGCGGGCCTAGCTACACCGGGGAGCTGTTTTTT. It translates to CASSFSGPSYTGELFF. The whole variable domain, filled in from reference TRBV7-9 and TRBJ2-2, reads DTGVSQNPRHKITKRGQNVTFRCDPISEHNRLYWYRQTLGQGPEFLTYFQNEAQLEKSRLLSDRFSAERPKGSFSTLEIQRTEQGDSAMYLCASSFSGPSYTGELFFGEGSRLTVL.